These 22 T cell receptor beta chains share one sample of origin, sequenced in a study of T cell changes during pregnancy in multiple sclerosis. Assay: immunoSEQ multiplex PCR; the TCRdb copy retains only in-frame clones and omits some. Of around 70,000 clones in the sample, 91% were seen once. The input for sequencing was peripheral blood, taken in the second trimester of pregnancy. The receptors shown here come from a female donor with multiple sclerosis, enrolled in a pregnancy study.

This sequence joins TRBV5-1 and TRBJ2-3, with TRBD2 identical over 9 bases. The CDR3 runs 16 residues. The J segment lost 5 bases and the V segment lost 3 bases, leaving 10 bases of the junction unmatched. Germline assignment: CDR1 SGHRS and CDR2 YFSETQ. The CDR3: CASSWAGGGAGDTQYF. In DNA form, the CDR3 reads TGCGCCAGCAGCTGGGCGGGCGGGGGGGCAGGAGATACGCAGTATTTT.

The rearrangement links TRBV15 to TRBJ1-6; tentative D call: TRBD1 (5 bases). Trimming left V 5 bases short and J 0 bases short, with 14 bases between. The germline gives CDR1 LNHNV, CDR2 YYDKDF (reference sequence). This CDR3 is 17 amino acids long. This CDR3 reads CATSLQAWSSYNSPLHF. For the CDR3, the DNA is TGTGCCACCAGCTTACAGGCTTGGAGCTCCTATAATTCACCCCTCCACTTT.

DNA for the CDR3: TGTGCCAGCAGCTTAGCGGGTTCACTAGCGGGGACCGGGGAGCTGTTTTTT. Amino acid sequence: CASSLAGSLAGTGELFF. The V call is TRBV7-2, the J call TRBJ2-2; TRBD2 agrees at 10 bases. Germline V CDR1 and CDR2: SGHTA, FQGNSA. V was clipped by 0 bases and J by 5 bases; unmatched bases: 6. The CDR3 is 17 residues long.

J is TRBJ1-1 and V is TRBV7-2, with 10 positions matching TRBD1. This CDR3 has 15 amino acids. V lost 5 bases to trimming and J lost 3 bases; unmatched junction nucleotides: 6. Germline V gene sequence: CDR1 SGHTA, CDR2 FQGNSA. The CDR3 nucleotides read TGTGCCAGCAGCCTAAGACAGGGGGCAGACACTGAAGCTTTCTTT. Protein: CASSLRQGADTEAFF.

This clone has just a few counts. The chain couples TRBV7-3 to TRBJ2-3, with 9 bases that match TRBD2. The CDR3 runs to 17 residues. Germline CDR1 SGHTA, CDR2 FQGTGA. V lost 4 bases to trimming and J lost 4 bases; unmatched junction nucleotides: 12. The DNA of the CDR3 is TGTGCCAGCAGCTGGCAGGGAGGTAGCGGGGGTGCAGATACGCAGTATTTT. Protein product: CASSWQGGSGGADTQYF.

The rearrangement links TRBV7-2 to TRBJ2-3; the match to TRBD1 covers 7 bases. This CDR3 is 14 amino acids long. The germline gives CDR1 SGHTA, CDR2 FQGNSA. With 5 bases clipped from V and 1 base from J, the junction kept 3 bases outside the gene matches. The CDR3 reads CASSRTGGTDTQYF. The DNA for the CDR3 is TGTGCCAGCAGCCGGACAGGAGGCACAGATACGCAGTATTTT.

The gene calls are TRBV5-1 and TRBJ1-4, with TRBD1 matching 10 bases. There are 13 residues in the CDR3. CDR1 SGHRS and CDR2 YFSETQ come from the germline V gene. J lost 8 bases, V lost 7 bases, and 5 bases had no gene match. CDR3 protein: CASSGTGEEKLFF. The CDR3, as DNA: TGCGCCAGCTCCGGGACAGGGGAAGAAAAACTGTTTTTT.

J is TRBJ2-3 and V is TRBV25-1; 13 bases are a match to TRBD2. This CDR3 has 18 amino acids. Per germline, CDR1 MGHDK and CDR2 SYGVNS. The junction had 14 bases not matched to a gene; V was cut back by 8 bases and J by 3 bases. The CDR3 sequence is CASAPTSGGGWSTDTQYF. The CDR3 DNA sequence: TGTGCCAGCGCGCCCACTAGCGGGGGGGGCTGGTCGACAGATACGCAGTATTTT. Full variable domain (remainder filled in from reference TRBV25-1 and TRBJ2-3): EADIYQTPRYLVIGTGKKITLECSQTMGHDKMYWYQQDPGMELHLIHYSYGVNSTEKGDLSSESTVSRIRTEHFPLTLESARPSHTSQYLCASAPTSGGGWSTDTQYFGPGTRLTVL.

V is TRBV28 and J is TRBJ1-5, with 9 bases fitting TRBD1. Germline V lookup: CDR1 MDHEN, CDR2 SYDVKM. The CDR3 consists of 13 residues. V was clipped by 8 bases and J by 3 bases; unmatched bases: 2. Here the CDR3 reads CASWDRVNQPQHF. CDR3 nucleotide sequence: TGTGCCAGCTGGGACAGGGTCAATCAGCCCCAGCATTTT. The full variable domain, with the rest looked up from reference TRBV28 and TRBJ1-5, is DVKVTQSSRYLVKRTGEKVFLECVQDMDHENMFWYRQDPGLGLRLIYFSYDVKMKEKGDIPEGYSVSREKKERFSLILESASTNQTSMYLCASWDRVNQPQHFGDGTRLSIL.

The rearrangement joins TRBV4-2 to TRBJ1-4, with D possibly being TRBD1 (6 bases). Germline loops: CDR1 LGHNA, CDR2 YNFKEQ. The CDR3 is 14 amino acids. With 4 bases removed from V and 4 bases from J, the gap between germline ends came to 10 bases. CDR3 sequence: CASSLNRDNEKLFF. The CDR3 nucleotides read TGTGCCAGCAGCCTGAACAGGGATAATGAAAAACTGTTTTTT.

V usage is TRBV4-1 and J usage is TRBJ1-4; TRBD1 aligns across 8 bases. The CDR3 covers 15 residues. The junction had 7 bases not matched to a gene; V was cut back by 2 bases and J by 8 bases. Germline V gives CDR1 MGHRA, CDR2 YSYEKL. This chain's CDR3 is CASSQTGTGLEKLFF. The DNA of the CDR3 is TGCGCCAGCAGCCAAACCGGGACAGGTCTCGAAAAACTGTTTTTT.

The genes are TRBV10-3 and TRBJ2-5; TRBD2 might be the D (6 bases). The CDR3 is 12 residues long. V gave up 5 bases and J gave up 4 bases, with 8 bases separating them. Germline V gene lookup returns CDR1 ENHRY and CDR2 SYGVKD. The CDR3, as DNA: TGTGCCATCAGTCTGCGGGGAGAGACCCAGTACTTC. Amino acid sequence: CAISLRGETQYF.

The chain uses TRBV7-3 and TRBJ1-1; D perhaps matches TRBD1 (6 bases). Deletions cut 5 bases from V and 4 bases from J, with 14 bases between. The CDR3 covers 14 residues. The germline V gene encodes CDR1 SGHTA and CDR2 FQGTGA. This CDR3 reads CASSAGGPGTEAFF. The CDR3 nucleotides are TGTGCCAGCAGCGCGGGGGGGCCGGGCACTGAAGCTTTCTTT.

The genes are TRBV18 and TRBJ2-5; D unresolved. V was pared by 1 base and J by 3 bases, with 3 bases between. The CDR3 loop spans 12 amino acids. Germline-derived CDR1 and CDR2 are KGHSH and LQKENI. CDR3 in amino acids: CASSPLEETQYF. In DNA, the CDR3 is TGTGCCAGCTCACCACTAGAAGAGACCCAGTACTTC.

This chain joins TRBV15 and TRBJ2-5, with 8 bases lining up with TRBD2. Germline V lookup: CDR1 LNHNV, CDR2 YYDKDF (reference sequence). The trim removed 0 bases at V and 1 base at J, leaving 4 bases unmatched. CDR3 length: 16 residues. The CDR3 nucleotides are TGTGCCACCAGCAGAGAACGCGGGGGGACCCAAGAGACCCAGTACTTC. Protein: CATSRERGGTQETQYF.

The chain carries TRBV18 and TRBJ2-1, with D possibly matching TRBD2 (5 bases). V was trimmed by 3 bases and J by 3 bases, leaving 12 bases between them. CDR1 KGHSH and CDR2 LQKENI come from the germline V gene. CDR3 length: 15 amino acids. The CDR3 nucleotides are TGTGCCAGCTCACCGAGCGAAGGACTCTACAATGAGCAGTTCTTC. It specifies CASSPSEGLYNEQFF.

This clone appeared a single time. The DNA for the CDR3 is TGTGCCAGCCAAATCGGGGGAGGGGTTAAATTTAGCAATCAGCCCCAGCATTTT. This translates into CASQIGGGVKFSNQPQHF. V is TRBV19 and J is TRBJ1-5, with D possibly being TRBD1 (5 bases). The length of the CDR3 is 18 residues. The V gene lost 9 bases and the J gene lost 0 bases, with 24 bases spanning the gap. Germline assignment: CDR1 LNHDA and CDR2 SQIVND (reference sequence).

The chain carries TRBV9 and TRBJ1-3; 7 bases fit TRBD1. The CDR3 contains 16 residues. Germline assignment: CDR1 SGDLS and CDR2 YYNGEE. Germline trimming cut 2 bases from V and 0 bases from J; bases unmatched to any gene: 5. The CDR3 bases are TGTGCCAGCAGCGTGGCGGGACAGAGCTCTGGAAACACCATATATTTT. Amino acid sequence: CASSVAGQSSGNTIYF.

The rearrangement joins TRBV5-5 to TRBJ1-6; D call uncertain. The germline V gene encodes CDR1 SGHKS and CDR2 YYEKEE (reference sequence). Trimming took 1 base from V and 6 from J, leaving 5 bases between them. The CDR3 loop spans 13 amino acids. The CDR3 region has the DNA TGTGCCAGCAGCTTGTTCGGTAATTCACCCCTCCACTTT. Translation gives CASSLFGNSPLHF.

This sequence joins TRBV6-1 and TRBJ1-1, with 7 bases that match TRBD1. V dropped 5 bases and J dropped 9; count of bases not matched to a gene: 6. Germline V lookup: CDR1 MNHNS, CDR2 SASEGT. This CDR3 has 12 amino acids. CDR3 residues: CASSPRGGQAFF. CDR3 DNA: TGTGCCAGCAGTCCAAGAGGGGGCCAAGCTTTCTTT.

V usage is TRBV6-5 and J usage is TRBJ2-7, with 8 bases identical to TRBD1. J gave up 3 bases and V 0 bases, and 1 base lay outside the gene matches. The length of the CDR3 is 14 residues. CDR1 is MNHEY, CDR2 SVGAGI, per germline. CDR3 sequence: CASSYSGTGYEQYF. CDR3 DNA: TGTGCCAGCAGTTACTCCGGGACAGGCTACGAGCAGTACTTC.

CDR3 sequence reads: CASSLDEETQYF. CDR3 DNA sequence: TGTGCCAGCAGCCTAGATGAAGAGACCCAGTACTTC. The chain couples TRBV5-4 to TRBJ2-5, with D hard to call. CDR3 size: 12 residues. Trimming took off 4 bases at V and 3 bases at J, with 7 bases between the two ends. From germline, CDR1 is SGHNT and CDR2 YYREEE (reference sequence).